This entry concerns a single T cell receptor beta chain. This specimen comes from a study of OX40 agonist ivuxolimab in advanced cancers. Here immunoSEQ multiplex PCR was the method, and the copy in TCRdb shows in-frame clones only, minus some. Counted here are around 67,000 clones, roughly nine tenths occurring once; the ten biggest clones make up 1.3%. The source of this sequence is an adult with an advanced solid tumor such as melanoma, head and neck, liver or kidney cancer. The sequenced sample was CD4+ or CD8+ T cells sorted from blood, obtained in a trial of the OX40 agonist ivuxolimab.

Here the CDR3 DNA reads TGTGCCAGCAGCTTATTGTACAACACCGGGGAGCTGTTTTTT. Translating gives CASSLLYNTGELFF. The gene calls are TRBV7-9 and TRBJ2-2; D is undetermined. CDR1 SEHNR and CDR2 FQNEAQ come from the germline V gene (reference sequence). The CDR3 has 14 amino acids. Trimming took 2 bases from V and 2 from J, leaving 6 bases between them.